Listed below are T cell receptor beta chains from one sample, sequenced in a study of shared clonotypes between healthy human individuals. TCRdb's copy holds only in-frame clones and misses some; the assay was immunoSEQ multiplex PCR. This table has some 2.4 million clones, over 85% appearing once. The sequenced material came from naive CD4+ T cells from PBMCs. The source is a man aged 18 to 29 in good health. Some clones in this sample may be carry-over from other donors' samples. Both conserved end residues are part of each CDR3. Each record gives: V gene, D gene, clone size, J gene, CDR3 protein, CDR3 DNA. D genes are given only for firm matches. The size of a clone is reported for some rows only, either as once, few or many, or as a class for expanded clones.

TRBV2	TRBD2	once	TRBJ2-1	CASSLGLADEQFF	TGTGCCAGCAGCCTTGGACTAGCGGACGAGCAGTTCTTC
TRBV5-1	NA	NA	TRBJ2-5	CASSQQGTVQAQYF	TGCGCCAGCAGTCAACAGGGAACCGTCCAGGCCCAGTACTTC
TRBV28	NA	NA	TRBJ2-1	CASSLMADEQFF	TGTGCCAGCAGCCTTATGGCGGATGAGCAGTTCTTC
TRBV7-3	NA	NA	TRBJ2-2	CASSSNGPSLGELFF	TGTGCCAGCAGCTCTAACGGACCCTCGCTCGGGGAGCTGTTTTTT
TRBV28	NA	NA	TRBJ2-1	CASSSGSYNEQFF	TGTGCCAGCAGTTCAGGCAGTTACAATGAGCAGTTCTTC
TRBV11-1	TRBD1	NA	TRBJ2-7	CASSLVTGQAGEQYF	TGTGCCAGCAGCTTAGTAACGGGACAGGCTGGCGAGCAGTACTTC
TRBV18	NA	NA	TRBJ1-4	CASSPKSLHRGSTNEKLFF	TGTGCCAGCTCACCTAAAAGCTTACACCGGGGTTCAACTAATGAAAAACTGTTTTTT
TRBV5-5	TRBD1	NA	TRBJ1-1	CASSLAGTGPEAFF	TGTGCCAGCAGCTTGGCCGGGACAGGGCCTGAAGCTTTCTTT
TRBV2	TRBD1	NA	TRBJ1-3	CASYQGQTAGNTIYF	TGTGCCAGCTATCAGGGACAGACAGCTGGAAACACCATATATTTT
TRBV28	TRBD2	NA	TRBJ2-7	CASRQTSGVYEQYF	TGTGCCAGCAGGCAGACTAGCGGGGTCTACGAGCAGTACTTC
TRBV27	TRBD1	NA	TRBJ1-2	CASSPRGPGGYGYTF	TGTGCCAGCAGTCCCAGGGGGCCCGGGGGTTACGGCTACACCTTC
TRBV29-1	NA	once	TRBJ1-1	CSSKGLNTEAFF	TGCAGCTCTAAAGGGCTAAACACTGAAGCTTTCTTT
TRBV30	NA	NA	TRBJ2-5	CAWSVGGETQYF	TGTGCCTGGAGTGTGGGTGGGGAGACCCAGTACTTC
TRBV14	TRBD2	NA	TRBJ2-7	CASSSSPGLPKSFYEQYF	TGTGCCAGCAGCTCCTCCCCGGGACTACCAAAAAGCTTTTACGAGCAGTACTTC
TRBV4-1	TRBD1	NA	TRBJ2-5	CASSQESTGAWETQYF	TGCGCCAGCAGCCAAGAATCAACAGGGGCCTGGGAGACCCAGTACTTC
TRBV6-5	NA	NA	TRBJ2-1	CASILTGPGRNEQFF	TGTGCCAGCATTCTGACCGGACCCGGCCGCAATGAGCAGTTCTTC
TRBV2	TRBD1	NA	TRBJ2-2	CASTTQGANGELFF	TGTGCCAGCACAACCCAGGGGGCGAACGGGGAGCTGTTTTTT
TRBV2	TRBD1	NA	TRBJ2-2	CASREITGTGNGELFF	TGTGCCAGCAGGGAAATAACCGGGACAGGGAATGGGGAGCTGTTTTTT
TRBV7-8	TRBD1	NA	TRBJ2-1	CASTLGTAQYNEQFF	TGTGCCAGCACTTTGGGGACAGCCCAATACAATGAGCAGTTCTTC
TRBV5-4	NA	once	TRBJ2-5	CASRQSWEQETQYF	TGTGCCAGCAGGCAGAGCTGGGAGCAAGAGACCCAGTACTTC
TRBV15	TRBD2	NA	TRBJ2-3	CATSKASGRYSTDTQYF	TGTGCCACCAGCAAGGCTAGCGGGAGGTATAGCACAGATACGCAGTATTTT
TRBV15	NA	NA	TRBJ2-4	CAISQGEGIAKNIQYF	TGTGCCATCAGTCAGGGGGAGGGTATCGCCAAAAACATTCAGTACTTC
TRBV7-9	NA	once	TRBJ1-4	CASSLGAGILFF	TGTGCCAGCAGCTTAGGGGCAGGGATTCTGTTTTTT
TRBV28	TRBD1	NA	TRBJ1-1	CASSLSPRQGAEAFF	TGTGCCAGCAGTTTATCCCCCAGACAGGGGGCTGAAGCTTTCTTT
TRBV27	TRBD2	NA	TRBJ2-2	CASSYFGTSGRRGTGELFF	TGTGCCAGCAGTTACTTTGGGACTAGCGGGAGAAGGGGGACCGGGGAGCTGTTTTTT
TRBV27	TRBD2	NA	TRBJ2-3	CASSLWTSGSAATDTQYF	TGTGCCAGCAGTTTATGGACTAGCGGGAGCGCCGCGACAGATACGCAGTATTTT
TRBV11-2	NA	NA	TRBJ2-7	CASRRTTGTYEQYF	TGTGCCAGCAGACGAACGACGGGGACCTACGAGCAGTACTTC
TRBV27	NA	NA	TRBJ2-1	CASSLNGDTYNEQFF	TGTGCCAGCAGTTTAAACGGAGACACCTACAATGAGCAGTTCTTC
TRBV23-1	NA	once	TRBJ2-2	CASSHALQGEGAGELFF	TGCGCCAGCAGTCACGCGCTACAGGGTGAAGGTGCCGGGGAGCTGTTTTTT
TRBV18	NA	NA	TRBJ1-1	CASGETDLNTEAFF	TGTGCCAGCGGCGAGACAGATTTGAACACTGAAGCTTTCTTT
TRBV20-1	NA	NA	TRBJ2-1	CSATELVWQFF	TGCAGTGCTACCGAACTAGTGTGGCAGTTCTTC
TRBV18	NA	once	TRBJ2-7	CASSTGPISYEQYF	TGTGCCAGCTCAACGGGACCTATCTCCTACGAGCAGTACTTC
TRBV7-9	TRBD1	NA	TRBJ1-2	CASSTPTGSYGYTF	TGTGCCAGCAGCACCCCGACAGGGAGCTATGGCTACACCTTC